The sample holds one count of the clone carrying this T cell receptor beta chain. The authors reverse transcribed about 0.5 to 1 ug RNA with random hexamers. TCRdb itself ran the immunoSEQ multiplex PCR reads through MiXCR, one entry per CDR3 protein. The sample comprises 210,000 or so distinct CDR3 sequences, approximately 94% of which are singletons, and around 0.15% rests with the top ten. The entry originates in a study of CD8 T cells in Susac syndrome. The CDR3 is made up of 17 amino acids. V gave up 1 base and J gave up 0 bases; unmatched junction bases: 5. From germline, CDR1 is PRHDT and CDR2 FYEKMQ (reference sequence).

The rearrangement joins TRBV13 to TRBJ1-2; 10 nucleotides align to TRBD1. The clonotype comes from a human donor with Susac syndrome. The sequencing input was CD4+ T cells from PBMCs. CDR3 protein: CASSLATGGPANYGYTF. CDR3 DNA: TGTGCCAGCAGCTTAGCGACAGGGGGCCCCGCTAACTATGGCTACACCTTC.